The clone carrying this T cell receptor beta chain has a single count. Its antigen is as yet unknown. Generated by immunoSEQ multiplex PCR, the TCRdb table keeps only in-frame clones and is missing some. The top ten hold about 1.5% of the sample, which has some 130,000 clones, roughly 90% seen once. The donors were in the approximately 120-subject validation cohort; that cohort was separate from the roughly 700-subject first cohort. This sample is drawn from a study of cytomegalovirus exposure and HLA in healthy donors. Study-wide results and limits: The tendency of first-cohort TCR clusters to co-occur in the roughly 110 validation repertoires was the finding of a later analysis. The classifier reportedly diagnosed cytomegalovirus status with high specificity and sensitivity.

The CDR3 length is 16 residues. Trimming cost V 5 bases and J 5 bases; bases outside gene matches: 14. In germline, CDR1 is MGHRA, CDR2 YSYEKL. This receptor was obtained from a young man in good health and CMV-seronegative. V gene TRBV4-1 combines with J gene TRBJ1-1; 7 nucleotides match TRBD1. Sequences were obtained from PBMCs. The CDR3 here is CASSTRQGRKVTEAFF. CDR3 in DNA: TGCGCCAGCAGCACCCGACAGGGCCGGAAGGTTACTGAAGCTTTCTTT.